This is a list of T cell receptor beta chains from one sample in a study of blood T cell repertoires in COVID-19. The data were produced by immunoSEQ multiplex PCR, yet TCRdb's version contains in-frame clones alone and is incomplete. This sample has a few hundred thousand clones, with roughly 84% found just once. The sequencing sample was made of peripheral blood. The receptors here all came from a man in his fifties or sixties who had recovered from COVID-19. Each CDR3 is given with its conserved first and last residue.

TRBV27,TRBJ2-4,17,CASSSFGTGLAKNIQYF
TRBV10-3,TRBJ2-2,17,CAISAQREGPHTGELFF
TRBV3-1/TRBV3-2,TRBJ2-1,15,CASSQGDRGLNEQFF
TRBV7-9,TRBJ2-3,16,CASSLVGSGSTDTQYF
TRBV24-1,TRBJ2-7,14,CATSCPGGFGEQYF
TRBV15,TRBJ2-5,15,CATSSIAWSGETQYF
TRBV18,TRBJ2-1,16,CASSLYGVLSYNEQFF
TRBV11-2,TRBJ2-7,14,CASSHRTSVYEQYF
TRBV5-1,TRBJ2-3,16,CASSLAGTSVLDTQYF
TRBV29-1,TRBJ1-1,12,CSVVTGNTEAFF
TRBV19,TRBJ2-7,14,CASTFSGSPGEQYF
TRBV7-7,TRBJ2-2,15,CASSISGSDTGELFF
TRBV27,TRBJ1-5,16,CASSSDGYGGNQPQHF
TRBV7-2,TRBJ2-2,17,CASRQGLAGGSGGELFF
TRBV5-1,TRBJ2-5,16,CASSPWTQGGTETQYF
TRBV5-4,TRBJ1-6,15,CASSFRDRGNSPLHF
TRBV27,TRBJ2-7,16,CASSFTGLAGRREQYF
TRBV24-1,TRBJ2-5,16,CATSDFGTRGEETQYF
TRBV27,TRBJ1-4,13,CASSLQVNEKLFF
TRBV18,TRBJ2-7,12,CASSPLEAEQYF